This TCR beta chain appears in the sequencing data of a study of T cells in Graves' hyperthyroidism and ophthalmopathy. Notes on the study in general: Researchers report that a 13 V-J model separated ophthalmopathy from stable hyperthyroidism.

This clonotype has at least ten counts. The antigen is undetermined. There are 17 residues in the CDR3. With 1 base clipped from V and 4 bases from J, the junction kept 7 bases outside the gene matches. CDR1 is SEHNR, CDR2 FQNEAQ, per germline (reference sequence). There were TCR beta CDR3 regions amplified from RNA transcripts. First-round RT-PCR targeting the TCR CDR3 was performed with the HTBI primer set. MiXCR was run by TCRdb on the multiplex PCR reads, yielding one entry per CDR3 protein. The sample lists hundreds of thousands of distinct CDR3 sequences, less than 25% seen once, with under 35% in the top ten. Patients having uncontrolled infection, another autoimmune disease, pregnancy or lactation were not included. Clinical symptoms, serum thyroxine and TRAb, thyroid ultrasound and orbital computed tomography together formed the diagnostic basis. PBMCs were obtained from approximately 10 ml fresh peripheral blood.

This chain joins TRBV7-9 and TRBJ2-1, with 10 nucleotides matching TRBD2. Sequenced sample: blood. The source of this sequence is a man younger than 45 with Graves' ophthalmopathy. CDR3 sequence: CASSLVAGLADYNEQFF. The CDR3 coding sequence is TGTGCCAGCAGCTTAGTTGCCGGACTAGCGGATTACAATGAGCAGTTCTTC.